This T cell receptor (beta chain) is drawn from a study of T cell repertoires in cytomegalovirus infection. As for the study in general: Public TCR beta signatures provided an indication of both CMV infection and a matching HLA type.

Of note for this clonotype: Its antigen is not identified.

TCRdb passed the reads through MiXCR, listing each CDR3 protein once. Counted here are 400,000 to 600,000 distinct CDR3 sequences, 42% occurring once; the ten biggest clones make up approximately 40%. This TCR came from a human donor in good health (CMV status not recorded). Some clones in this sample may be carry-over from other donors' samples. Sequencing was performed on cultured PBMCs, taken from culture after CMV antigen stimulation.

In DNA form, the CDR3 reads TGTGCCAGCAGCCCGCCATCCCGCTACTACAATGAGCAGTTCTTC. It encodes CASSPPSRYYNEQFF. This chain connects TRBV7-2 to TRBJ2-1, with no clear D. CDR3 size: 15 residues. Germline V gene data show CDR1 as SGHTA and CDR2 as FQGNSA. Trimming removed 5 bases from V and 3 bases from J, with 14 bases in between.